This T cell receptor (beta chain) appears in the sequencing data of a study of human T cells and chemical hapten exposure. As for time point: patch test 3, about 24 weeks after DPC sensitization. As to treatment: therapeutic diphenylcyclopropenone sensitization with weekly scalp DPC. This clonotype was detected a few times. MiXCR, run by TCRdb on the RACE reads, gives a single entry per CDR3 protein. The table shows just under 65,000 distinct CDR3 sequences, with approximately 9.9% occurring only once. The germline gives CDR1 MNHEY, CDR2 SVGEGT. CDR3 length equals 16 residues. Trimming left V 0 bases short and J 1 base short, with 13 bases between.

J is TRBJ2-7 and V is TRBV6-2 or TRBV6-3; tentative D call: TRBD1 (6 bases). The sequence came from a woman in her twenties or thirties with alopecia areata. Some clones in this sample may be carry-over from other donors' samples. The input for sequencing was whole blood, taken in connection with sensitization to the hapten diphenylcyclopropenone (DPC). CDR3 loop: CASSYSTGAGSYEQYF. CDR3 DNA sequence: TGTGCCAGCAGTTACTCGACAGGAGCCGGATCCTACGAGCAGTACTTC.